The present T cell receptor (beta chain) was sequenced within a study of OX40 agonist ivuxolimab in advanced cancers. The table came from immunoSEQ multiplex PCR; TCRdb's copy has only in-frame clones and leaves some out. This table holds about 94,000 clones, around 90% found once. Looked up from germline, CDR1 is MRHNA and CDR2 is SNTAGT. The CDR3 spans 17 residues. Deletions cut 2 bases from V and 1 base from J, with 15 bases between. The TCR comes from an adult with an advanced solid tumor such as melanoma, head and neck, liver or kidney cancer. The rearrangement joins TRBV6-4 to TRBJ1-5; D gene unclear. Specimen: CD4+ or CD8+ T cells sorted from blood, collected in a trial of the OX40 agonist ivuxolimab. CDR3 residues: CASSDSTGWVSNQPQHF. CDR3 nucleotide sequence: TGTGCCAGCAGTGACAGTACGGGGTGGGTGAGCAATCAGCCCCAGCATTTT.